The T cell receptor (beta chain) under discussion was sequenced for a study of spatial heterogeneity in lung cancer. Turning to the study itself: There were, on average, more than eight raw-read appearances for each unique TCR and UMI combination.

Stated time point: blood at routine non-recurrence follow-up after resection. Unsorted tumor, nontumor lung tissue or cryopreserved PBMC supplied the whole RNA. V shed 0 bases and J shed 6 bases, with 12 bases lying between them. Germline V lookup: CDR1 DFQATT, CDR2 SNEGSKA (reference sequence). The CDR3 is made up of 15 amino acids. Via MiXCR, TCRdb re-called the 5' RACE reads, giving one row per CDR3 protein. The sample shows 35,000 to 55,000 distinct CDR3 sequences, under 25% of them seen only once. This clonotype was detected many times. The source material was PBMCs, sampled at follow-up. This clonotype was obtained from a female donor with early-stage non-small cell lung cancer. The chain employs TRBV20-1 and TRBJ1-6; perhaps TRBD1 as D (6 bases). The CDR3 is CSAREEGRGNSPLHF. CDR3 in DNA: TGCAGTGCTAGAGAGGAGGGCAGGGGTAATTCACCCCTCCACTTT.